Described below is a single T cell receptor beta chain sequence and its context. Source study methods: Estimation of nucleated cell counts relied on the amplification of reference gene primers. Sequencing was performed with immunoSEQ multiplex PCR; in TCRdb, only in-frame clones are kept and a portion is missing. For V, J and clone size, that table is used; D and trimming come from the DNA. Here the sample spans about 200,000 clones, 80% to 90% being singletons. The data belong to a study of blood T cell repertoires in COVID-19. Turning to the study itself: The analysed material was cDNA or gDNA that came from T cells, B-cell-depleted T cells, or PBMCs.

Trimming took off 0 bases at V and 1 base at J, with 12 bases between the two ends. The germline gives CDR1 SGHRS, CDR2 YFSETQ. The CDR3 has 16 residues. The sample consisted of peripheral blood. V is TRBV5-1 and J is TRBJ2-3, with D perhaps matching TRBD2 (6 bases). This sequence originates from a man aged 45-60 years with active or convalescent COVID-19. The DNA of the CDR3 is TGCGCCAGCAGCTTGGGTTTGTCGGGGGGCACAGATACGCAGTATTTT. Protein: CASSLGLSGGTDTQYF.